These 23 T cell receptor beta chains originate from one sample sequenced in a study of blood T cell repertoires in COVID-19. Only in-frame clones appear in the TCRdb table, and some are missing; sequencing was by immunoSEQ multiplex PCR. The sample gives over 150,000 clones, roughly 94% of which show up once; approximately 0.8% is in the top ten. Source material: peripheral blood. Receptors were obtained from a man aged 25-40 years with COVID-19, enrolled during active disease.

Here the CDR3 reads CAISEQALNSPLHF. CDR3 bases: TGTGCCATCAGTGAACAGGCCCTCAATTCACCCCTCCACTTT. The chain has TRBV10-3 and TRBJ1-6; maybe TRBD1 (5 bases). Germline values: CDR1 ENHRY, CDR2 SYGVKD. CDR3 length: 14 residues. V dropped 3 bases and J dropped 7 bases, with 10 bases sitting between them.

V gene TRBV7-7 combines with J gene TRBJ1-4; 10 nucleotides match TRBD1. CDR1 SSHAT and CDR2 FNYEAQ come from the germline V gene (reference sequence). Unmatched junction bases numbered 6, after V lost 5 bases and J lost 3 bases. This CDR3 region has 16 residues. The CDR3 bases are TGTGCCAGCAGCCGAGGGACAGGGGTGCCTAATGAAAAACTGTTTTTT. Translating gives CASSRGTGVPNEKLFF.

The genes are TRBV7-2 and TRBJ1-5, with D possibly matching TRBD1 (5 bases). Trimming removed 3 bases from V and 5 bases from J, with 17 bases in between. Germline CDR1 and CDR2: SGHTA and FQGNSA. The length of the CDR3 is 16 residues. The CDR3 nucleotides read TGTGCCAGCAGCTTGATGGGGCAGGGAACGGATCAGCCCCAGCATTTT. Amino acids: CASSLMGQGTDQPQHF. The full variable domain, its missing parts supplied by reference TRBV7-2 and TRBJ1-5, is GAGVSQSPSNKVTEKGKDVELRCDPISGHTALYWYRQSLGQGLEFLIYFQGNSAPDKSGLPSDRFSAERTGGSVSTLTIQRTQQEDSAVYLCASSLMGQGTDQPQHFGDGTRLSIL.

The genes are TRBV3-1 (or the pseudogene TRBV3-2) and TRBJ2-3; D possibly corresponds to TRBD1 (6 bases). This CDR3 spans 17 amino acids. Trimming left V 0 bases short and J 2 bases short, with 15 bases between. Germline V CDR1 and CDR2: LGHDT, YNNKEL (reference sequence). As DNA, the CDR3 is TGTGCCAGCAGCCAAGATCAGGGGAGAGGGCCCACAGATACGCAGTATTTT. Encoded protein: CASSQDQGRGPTDTQYF.

This clone was counted a single time. CDR3 sequence reads: CASSMGLAGQGEQYF. CDR3 nucleotides: TGTGCCAGCAGCATGGGACTAGCGGGACAAGGTGAGCAGTACTTC. The chain is built from TRBV5-4 and TRBJ2-7, with 13 bases aligning to TRBD2. Germline values: CDR1 SGHNT, CDR2 YYREEE (reference sequence). The CDR3 has 15 residues. The V segment lost 4 bases and the J segment 7 bases; nucleotides outside the gene matches: 8.

V usage is TRBV9 and J usage is TRBJ2-5, with D maybe TRBD1 (6 bases). Trimming removed 1 base at V and 5 bases at J, with 12 bases between. CDR3 length: 14 amino acids. Germline CDR1 is SGDLS and CDR2 is YYNGEE. CDR3 bases: TGTGCCAGCAGCGTACGGGTCAGGGGTGAGACCCAGTACTTC. Translating it yields CASSVRVRGETQYF.

J is TRBJ1-2 and V is TRBV14; a possible D gene is TRBD1 (6 bases). CDR1 is SGHDN and CDR2 is FVKESK in the germline V gene. V was pared by 4 bases and J by 8 bases, with 14 bases between. The CDR3 is made up of 13 amino acids. The CDR3 reads CASSPSRGWGYTF. DNA for the CDR3: TGTGCCAGCAGCCCCTCCAGGGGTTGGGGCTACACCTTC.

The V gene is TRBV6-5, the J gene TRBJ2-1; 10 bases agree with TRBD2. Trimming cost V 11 bases and J 2 bases; bases outside gene matches: 9. There are 15 residues in the CDR3. CDR1 MNHEY and CDR2 SVGAGI come from the germline V gene. CDR3 sequence reads: CALRERGGPYNEQFF. In DNA, the CDR3 is TGTGCCCTCCGGGAGCGGGGGGGCCCCTACAATGAGCAGTTCTTC.

This chain joins TRBV15 and TRBJ2-1, with 12 nucleotides matching TRBD2. Germline V gene data show CDR1 as LNHNV and CDR2 as YYDKDF (reference sequence). The CDR3 is made up of 17 amino acids. The ends lost 0 bases at V and 6 bases at J; junction bases unmatched: 6. The CDR3 coding sequence is TGTGCCACCAGCAGAGATACGCCGACTAGCGGGGGCAATGAGCAGTTCTTC. Translated, it gives CATSRDTPTSGGNEQFF. The full variable domain, its missing parts supplied by reference TRBV15 and TRBJ2-1, is DAMVIQNPRYQVTQFGKPVTLSCSQTLNHNVMYWYQQKSSQAPKLLFHYYDKDFNNEADTPDNFQSRRPNTSFCFLDIRSPGLGDTAMYLCATSRDTPTSGGNEQFFGPGTRLTVL.

This clone was seen just once. This chain links TRBV27 with TRBJ1-5; the D gene is possibly TRBD1 (5 bases). The CDR3 covers 15 residues. Germline V gene data show CDR1 as MNHEY and CDR2 as SMNVEV (reference sequence). With 7 bases removed from V and 2 bases from J, the gap between germline ends came to 15 bases. CDR3 bases: TGTGCCAGCACCTCAACAGGATGGGGCAATCAGCCCCAGCATTTT. This gives the protein CASTSTGWGNQPQHF.

The chain links TRBV5-1 to TRBJ1-1; the match to TRBD1 covers 7 bases. Germline V gene data show CDR1 as SGHRS and CDR2 as YFSETQ. The junction had 5 bases not matched to a gene; V was cut back by 5 bases and J by 4 bases. The CDR3 runs to 13 residues. CDR3 sequence reads: CASRQGGGTEAFF. The CDR3 DNA reads TGCGCCAGCAGGCAGGGGGGAGGCACTGAAGCTTTCTTT.

The chain joins TRBV27 to TRBJ2-5, with D tentatively TRBD2 (5 bases). This CDR3 is 12 amino acids long. Germline assignment: CDR1 MNHEY and CDR2 SMNVEV (reference sequence). V gave up 5 bases and J gave up 1 base, with 5 bases separating them. The CDR3 bases are TGTGCCAGCAGTGCGGGCCAAGAGACCCAGTACTTC. Its protein product is CASSAGQETQYF.

The J gene is TRBJ1-2, the V gene TRBV10-1; tentative D call: TRBD1 (5 bases). CDR1 WNHNN and CDR2 SYGVQD come from the germline V gene (reference sequence). CDR3 length: 12 residues. The germline V and J ends were trimmed by 3 bases and 4 bases, with 6 bases remaining between them. This chain's CDR3 is CASSDGAYGYTF. The CDR3 DNA sequence: TGCGCCAGCAGTGATGGGGCCTATGGCTACACCTTC.

This rearrangement joins TRBV10-3 to TRBJ2-3, with D perhaps matching TRBD2 (5 bases). The V gene lost 4 bases and the J gene lost 6 bases, with 11 bases spanning the gap. Germline V gives CDR1 ENHRY, CDR2 SYGVKD. CDR3 size: 13 residues. The CDR3 loop is CAISGGPGDTQYF. The CDR3 DNA reads as TGTGCCATCAGTGGCGGCCCGGGGGATACGCAGTATTTT.

The rearrangement links TRBV2 to TRBJ1-5, with unresolved D. The CDR3 extends over 15 amino acids. The germline V and J ends were trimmed by 3 bases and 6 bases, with 15 bases remaining between them. Germline CDR1 is SNHLY and CDR2 is FYNNEI. CDR3: CASSESTAGGQPQHF. The CDR3 nucleotides are TGTGCCAGCAGTGAGTCAACCGCCGGAGGTCAGCCCCAGCATTTT.

V and J are TRBV6-5 and TRBJ2-7, with 14 positions matching TRBD2. This CDR3 spans 15 amino acids. CDR1 is MNHEY, CDR2 SVGAGI, per germline. Trimming took 6 bases from V and 7 from J; bases not matched to a gene: 8. Here the CDR3 DNA reads TGTGCCAGCAGATGGACTAGCGGGGGGTCGGGGGAGCAGTACTTC. Protein: CASRWTSGGSGEQYF.

This clone occurred once. The gene calls are TRBV12-3 or TRBV12-4 and TRBJ1-5; D uncertain. Trimming removed 7 bases at V and 4 bases at J, with 8 bases between. CDR3 length equals 12 residues. The CDR3 protein is CASTTENQPQHF. CDR3 nucleotide sequence: TGTGCCAGCACCACTGAGAATCAGCCCCAGCATTTT.

The genes are TRBV5-4 and TRBJ2-3; TRBD2 matches at 10 bases. Germline CDR1 reads SGHNT; CDR2 reads YYREEE (reference sequence). CDR3 length: 15 amino acids. Unmatched junction bases numbered 10, after V lost 4 bases and J lost 8 bases. The CDR3 sequence: CASSPQRGGIGTQYF. The CDR3 bases are TGTGCCAGCAGCCCCCAGCGGGGGGGTATCGGTACGCAGTATTTT.

The J gene is TRBJ2-2, the V gene TRBV7-7; TRBD1 agrees at 10 bases. Germline CDR1 SSHAT, CDR2 FNYEAQ (reference sequence). Losses at the gene ends were 5 bases for V and 4 bases for J; bases not matched to a gene: 7. This CDR3 comprises 16 residues. The CDR3 DNA sequence: TGTGCCAGCAGCGCCGGGACAGGGGTTTTCACCGGGGAGCTGTTTTTT. Amino acid sequence: CASSAGTGVFTGELFF.

On this clone itself: A junction end diverges from the germline sequence, so it may reflect a read error. The chain carries TRBV9 and TRBJ1-2, with D possibly TRBD1 on 5 matching bases. Germline CDR1 SGDLS, CDR2 YYNGEE. CDR3 size: 11 residues. CDR3 protein: CASSVGPDTAF. CDR3 DNA sequence: TGTGCCAGCAGCGTAGGCCCGGACACCGCCTTC.

As regards this clone: This specimen includes other DNA sequences encoding the same CDR3. The chain couples TRBV19 to TRBJ2-1, with D uncertain. CDR1 is LNHDA, CDR2 SQIVND, per germline (reference sequence). With 6 bases removed from V and 4 bases from J, the gap between germline ends came to 4 bases. There are 11 residues in the CDR3. The chain's CDR3 is CASSSYNEQFF. The CDR3 DNA follows: TGTGCCAGTAGCAGTTACAATGAGCAGTTCTTC.

The V gene is TRBV19, the J gene TRBJ2-3; 7 positions agree with TRBD1. With V trimmed by 3 bases and J by 5 bases, 8 bases remained unmatched. Germline V CDR1 and CDR2: LNHDA, SQIVND (reference sequence). The length of the CDR3 is 15 residues. The CDR3 reads CASSILGQRIDTQYF. The CDR3 bases are TGTGCCAGTAGTATTCTGGGACAGCGCATAGATACGCAGTATTTT.

The rearrangement uses TRBV30 and TRBJ1-5; weak D call: TRBD1 (6 bases). V was pared by 2 bases and J by 7 bases, with 15 bases between. This CDR3 spans 14 amino acids. The germline V gene has CDR1 GTSNPN and CDR2 SVGIG (reference sequence). The DNA of the CDR3 is TGTGCCTGGAGTCAAGCCCCAGGGGTGCAGCCCCAGCATTTT. Translated, it gives CAWSQAPGVQPQHF.